This TCR beta chain was sequenced for a study of PD-L1 blockade in urothelial cancer. Study-level results: Prediction of better survival came from below-median pretreatment blood TCR clonality.

This sample's time point: pretreatment peripheral blood. Sequencing used immunoSEQ multiplex PCR; TCRdb keeps in-frame clones, though not all of them. The table lists about 95,000 clones, roughly 90% of them singletons, with about 1.6% in the top ten. The CDR3 consists of 13 residues. CDR1 and CDR2 (germline): LNHNV, YYDKDF (reference sequence). Deletions cut 1 base from V and 4 bases from J, with 8 bases between. A remark on this clone: As yet, its antigen is unknown.

The TCR originated in a man aged 55 to 70 with urothelial cancer. This chain uses TRBV15 with TRBJ2-7; D call uncertain. Specimen: PBMCs, collected around atezolizumab (anti-PD-L1) treatment. In DNA form, the CDR3 reads TGTGCCACCAGCAGAGGGTTCGAGTACGAGCAGTACTTC. Its translation is CATSRGFEYEQYF.